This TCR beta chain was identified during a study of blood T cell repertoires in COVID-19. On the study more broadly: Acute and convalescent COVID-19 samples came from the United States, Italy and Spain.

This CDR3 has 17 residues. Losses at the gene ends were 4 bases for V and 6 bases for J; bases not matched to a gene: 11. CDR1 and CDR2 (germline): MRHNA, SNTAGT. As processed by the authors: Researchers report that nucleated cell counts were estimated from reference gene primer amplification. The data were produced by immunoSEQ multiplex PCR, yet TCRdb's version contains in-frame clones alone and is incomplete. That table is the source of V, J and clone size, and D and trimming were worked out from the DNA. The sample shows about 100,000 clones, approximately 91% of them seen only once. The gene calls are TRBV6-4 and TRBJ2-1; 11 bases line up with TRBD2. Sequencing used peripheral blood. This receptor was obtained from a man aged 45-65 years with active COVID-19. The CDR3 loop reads CASSALAGGFLGNEQFF. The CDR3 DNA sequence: TGTGCCAGCAGTGCCCTAGCGGGGGGTTTCTTAGGCAATGAGCAGTTCTTC.